Each of the 28 T cell receptor beta chains below was sequenced from the same sample in a study of blood T cell repertoires in COVID-19. Sequenced by immunoSEQ multiplex PCR; TCRdb stores in-frame clones only, minus some. The repertoire holds 90,000 or so clones, with 90% as singletons. Source material: peripheral blood. These receptors were collected from a woman aged 80 or over with active or convalescent COVID-19.

The chain links TRBV4-3 to TRBJ1-1; possibly TRBD1 for D (5 bases). This CDR3 is 14 amino acids long. CDR1 is LGHNA and CDR2 is YSLEER in the germline V gene. V was pared by 4 bases and J by 4 bases, with 13 bases between. CDR3 sequence (DNA): TGCGCCAGCAGCCCCGGGGGTTGGGGCACTGAAGCTTTCTTT. It codes for CASSPGGWGTEAFF.

The chain links TRBV27 to TRBJ2-5; D is uncertain. The germline CDR1 and CDR2 sequences are MNHEY and SMNVEV (reference sequence). The ends were cut back, 7 bases at V and 5 bases at J, with 8 bases in the middle. This CDR3 has 11 amino acids. The CDR3 coding sequence is TGTGCCAGCAAAGTTGCGGAGACCCAGTACTTC. It translates to CASKVAETQYF.

The V and J genes are TRBV27 and TRBJ2-2; 7 bases match TRBD1. The CDR3 runs to 15 residues. Germline CDR1 is MNHEY and CDR2 is SMNVEV (reference sequence). Trimming removed 4 bases from V and 1 base from J; junction bases left unmatched: 3. The CDR3 here is CASSWGQLNTGELFF. CDR3 DNA sequence: TGTGCCAGCAGTTGGGGACAGCTGAACACCGGGGAGCTGTTTTTT.

The V call is TRBV15, the J call TRBJ2-7, with 8 nucleotides matching TRBD2. Looked up from germline, CDR1 is LNHNV and CDR2 is YYDKDF (reference sequence). The V gene end was trimmed by 0 bases and the J gene end by 2 bases; junction bases not matched to a gene: 12. The CDR3 contains 18 residues. Written as DNA, the CDR3 is TGTGCCACCAGCAGAGAACCGTTTAGGGTAGCGGGACCCTACGAGCAGTACTTC. It is translated as CATSREPFRVAGPYEQYF.

This clone was detected only a few times. The chain joins TRBV7-6 to TRBJ2-6; D perhaps matches TRBD2 (6 bases). The V end was cut by 8 bases, the J end by 0 bases, with 11 bases between. Germline values: CDR1 SGHVS, CDR2 FNYEAQ. The CDR3 totals 15 residues. The CDR3 spells CASGGRLSGANVLTF. DNA of the CDR3: TGTGCCAGCGGAGGGCGGCTCTCTGGGGCCAACGTCCTGACTTTC.

V usage is TRBV30 and J usage is TRBJ1-2, with 10 positions matching TRBD1. Germline V gives CDR1 GTSNPN, CDR2 SVGIG (reference sequence). V was pared by 3 bases and J by 2 bases, with 9 bases of the junction left unmatched. The CDR3 spans 16 residues. CDR3 sequence reads: CAWRDLTGQGNYGYTF. The CDR3, as DNA: TGTGCCTGGAGGGACTTAACGGGACAGGGGAACTATGGCTACACCTTC.

This CDR3 reads CARGEGSPLHF. CDR3 in DNA: TGTGCCAGGGGAGAAGGGTCACCCCTCCACTTT. J is TRBJ1-6 and V is TRBV11-1; D gene unclear. CDR3 size: 11 residues. The ends were cut back, 9 bases at V and 10 bases at J, with 10 bases in the middle. Germline assignment: CDR1 SGHAT and CDR2 FQDESV (reference sequence).

This clone appeared a single time. This chain connects TRBV19 to TRBJ2-3; TRBD2 matches 12 bases. V gave up 2 bases and J gave up 6 bases; unmatched junction bases: 3. Germline lookup yields CDR1 LNHDA and CDR2 SQIVND (reference sequence). This CDR3 has 15 amino acids. The CDR3 loop reads CASSILAGGLDTQYF. As DNA, the CDR3 is TGTGCCAGTAGTATACTAGCGGGAGGGTTGGATACGCAGTATTTT.

The chain carries TRBV7-8 and TRBJ2-1; no clear D gene. Looked up from germline, CDR1 is SGHVS and CDR2 is FQNEAQ. This CDR3 comprises 14 residues. Trimming took off 4 bases at V and 0 bases at J, with 7 bases between the two ends. The CDR3 coding sequence is TGTGCCAGCAGCTCCGTCCTCTCCTACAATGAGCAGTTCTTC. This codes for CASSSVLSYNEQFF.

J is TRBJ2-1 and V is TRBV7-8, with D maybe TRBD2 (5 bases). Trimming pared 6 bases from V and 5 bases from J, leaving 17 bases between. CDR1 SGHVS and CDR2 FQNEAQ come from the germline V gene. The CDR3 extends over 15 amino acids. The CDR3: CASSYGVGRHNEQFF. The CDR3 DNA follows: TGTGCCAGCAGTTACGGGGTGGGTCGCCACAATGAGCAGTTCTTC.

The V and J genes are TRBV20-1 and TRBJ1-2, with D perhaps TRBD1 (5 bases). Germline V gene data show CDR1 as DFQATT and CDR2 as SNEGSKA (reference sequence). Trimming shortened V by 3 bases and J by 11 bases, and 19 bases separated the two germline ends. The CDR3 is 13 amino acids. The CDR3 DNA sequence: TGCAGTGCTAGTTCAGGGTGGTCGGTAGATTACACCTTC. Translation: CSASSGWSVDYTF.

Here the CDR3 DNA reads TGTGCCACCAGTGATTTGACTAGCGTCGGGGAGACCCAGTACTTC. Translation gives CATSDLTSVGETQYF. This chain connects TRBV24-1 to TRBJ2-5; 7 bases line up with TRBD2. The J segment lost 5 bases and the V segment lost 0 bases, leaving 5 bases of the junction unmatched. The CDR3 is 15 amino acids. Germline CDR1 is KGHDR and CDR2 is SFDVKD.

The rearrangement links TRBV5-1 to TRBJ2-2, with D unclear. V was cut by 1 base and J by 1 base, with 5 bases left in between. There are 14 residues in the CDR3. Looked up from germline, CDR1 is SGHRS and CDR2 is YFSETQ. The chain's CDR3 is CASSLKRNTGELFF. The CDR3 region has the DNA TGCGCCAGCAGCTTGAAGCGGAACACCGGGGAGCTGTTTTTT.

The rearrangement uses TRBV6-5 and TRBJ2-7, with 8 positions matching TRBD1. The CDR3 is made up of 14 amino acids. Per the germline V gene, CDR1 is MNHEY and CDR2 is SVGAGI. V dropped 7 bases and J dropped 2; count of bases not matched to a gene: 7. As DNA, the CDR3 is TGTGCCAGCAAGAAACAGGGGGGCCCCTACGAGCAGTACTTC. It codes for CASKKQGGPYEQYF.

This clone was observed once. The chain joins TRBV19 to TRBJ1-4, with D maybe TRBD1 (5 bases). The CDR3 spans 16 residues. CDR1 LNHDA and CDR2 SQIVND come from the germline V gene (reference sequence). V lost 4 bases and J lost 5, with 17 bases in between. In DNA form, the CDR3 reads TGTGCCAGTAGTACCCCCGACAGCTTCATGAATGAAAAACTGTTTTTT. Residues: CASSTPDSFMNEKLFF.

V gene TRBV27 combines with J gene TRBJ2-1; 16 nucleotides match TRBD2. Trimming removed 5 bases from V and 15 bases from J; junction bases left unmatched: 22. This CDR3 is built from 19 residues. Germline CDR1 is MNHEY and CDR2 is SMNVEV (reference sequence). CDR3 sequence reads: CASSREQQSAGLAGGPPFF. The DNA of the CDR3 is TGTGCCAGCAGTCGGGAACAGCAGTCCGCGGGACTAGCGGGAGGGCCACCGTTCTTC.

This rearrangement joins TRBV7-2 to TRBJ1-1; D unresolved. The CDR3 is 15 residues long. Germline CDR1 is SGHTA and CDR2 is FQGNSA. V dropped 3 bases and J dropped 1 base, with 12 bases sitting between them. CDR3 sequence reads: CASSFAGLPNTEAFF. The DNA of the CDR3 is TGTGCCAGCAGCTTTGCAGGCCTTCCGAACACTGAAGCTTTCTTT. Filled out from reference TRBV7-2 and TRBJ1-1, the complete variable domain reads GAGVSQSPSNKVTEKGKDVELRCDPISGHTALYWYRQSLGQGLEFLIYFQGNSAPDKSGLPSDRFSAERTGGSVSTLTIQRTQQEDSAVYLCASSFAGLPNTEAFFGQGTRLTVV.

This chain connects TRBV19 to TRBJ2-6; weak D call: TRBD1 (5 bases). CDR1 is LNHDA, CDR2 SQIVND, per germline (reference sequence). Trimming took 6 bases from V and 5 from J, leaving 11 bases between them. CDR3 size: 14 residues. The CDR3 reads CASRDPGRANVLTF. The CDR3 nucleotides read TGTGCCAGTAGGGATCCAGGGAGGGCCAACGTCCTGACTTTC.

V gene TRBV11-2 combines with J gene TRBJ2-3, with 8 bases aligning to TRBD2. CDR1 is SGHAT and CDR2 is FQNNGV in the germline V gene. The CDR3 totals 16 residues. V was clipped by 3 bases and J by 2 bases; unmatched bases: 7. The CDR3 here is CASSFRTSSYTDTQYF. In DNA form, the CDR3 reads TGTGCCAGCAGCTTTCGGACTAGCAGCTACACAGATACGCAGTATTTT. The full variable domain, completed using reference TRBV11-2 and TRBJ2-3, is EAGVAQSPRYKIIEKRQSVAFWCNPISGHATLYWYQQILGQGPKLLIQFQNNGVVDDSQLPKDRFSAERLKGVDSTLKIQPAKLEDSAVYLCASSFRTSSYTDTQYFGPGTRLTVL.

The rearrangement joins TRBV9 to TRBJ1-5; D unresolved. Germline CDR1 and CDR2: SGDLS and YYNGEE. With 0 bases removed from V and 3 bases from J, the gap between germline ends came to 7 bases. The CDR3 has 14 amino acids. This CDR3 is CASSVDQNNQPQHF. CDR3 nucleotides: TGTGCCAGCAGCGTAGACCAGAACAATCAGCCCCAGCATTTT.

V usage is TRBV7-8 and J usage is TRBJ2-2, with 7 bases matching TRBD1. Trimming removed 5 bases from V and 5 bases from J; junction bases left unmatched: 11. The CDR3 extends over 16 amino acids. Germline assignment: CDR1 SGHVS and CDR2 FQNEAQ. CDR3 in amino acids: CASSERTRGPTGELFF. Here the CDR3 DNA reads TGTGCCAGCAGCGAAAGAACTAGGGGGCCTACCGGGGAGCTGTTTTTT.

This clone was recorded a few times. This chain uses TRBV20-1 with TRBJ1-1; maybe TRBD1 (5 bases). There are 11 residues in the CDR3. The V end lost 8 bases, the J end lost 1 base, and 8 bases lay between the germline ends. CDR1 DFQATT and CDR2 SNEGSKA come from the germline V gene (reference sequence). In DNA form, the CDR3 reads TGCAGTTCAACAGGGAACACTGAAGCTTTCTTT. Its protein is CSSTGNTEAFF.

This chain's CDR3 is CASSTWEVPTEKLFF. The CDR3 DNA reads TGTGCCAGCAGTACTTGGGAGGTCCCTACCGAAAAACTGTTTTTT. This chain connects TRBV25-1 to TRBJ1-4; D remains unclear. CDR3 length: 15 residues. Trimming took off 5 bases at V and 8 bases at J, with 18 bases between the two ends. CDR1 is MGHDK and CDR2 is SYGVNS in the germline V gene.

The rearrangement uses TRBV4-3 and TRBJ2-7; tentative D call: TRBD1 (5 bases). Germline V gives CDR1 LGHNA, CDR2 YSLEER. This CDR3 is built from 15 residues. Trimming removed 1 base from V and 4 bases from J, with 14 bases in between. CDR3 sequence reads: CASSQASRVGYEQYF. The CDR3 DNA is TGCGCCAGCAGCCAAGCATCCAGGGTAGGATACGAGCAGTACTTC.

This clone has more than one count but fewer than ten. The chain carries TRBV28 and TRBJ2-1; D is unresolved. The CDR3 covers 13 residues. The V end lost 5 bases, the J end lost 10 bases, and 15 bases lay between the germline ends. In germline, CDR1 is MDHEN, CDR2 SYDVKM. The CDR3 spells CASSPSLVNEQFF. CDR3 DNA: TGTGCCAGCAGTCCCAGTCTGGTGAACGAGCAGTTCTTC.

This clone appeared once. The chain combines TRBV9 with TRBJ2-7, with TRBD1 identical over 9 bases. The CDR3 is 16 amino acids. With V trimmed by 3 bases and J by 4 bases, 11 bases remained unmatched. Germline CDR1 reads SGDLS; CDR2 reads YYNGEE. The CDR3 nucleotides read TGTGCCAGCAGCGAGAGGGACAGGGCCCCACTTTACGAGCAGTACTTC. It encodes CASSERDRAPLYEQYF. The whole variable domain, filled in from reference TRBV9 and TRBJ2-7, reads DSGVTQTPKHLITATGQRVTLRCSPRSGDLSVYWYQQSLDQGLQFLIQYYNGEERAKGNILERFSAQQFPDLHSELNLSSLELGDSALYFCASSERDRAPLYEQYFGPGTRLTVT.

This chain uses TRBV7-9 with TRBJ2-7, with a possible D match to TRBD1 (5 bases). The CDR3 has 13 amino acids. Germline values: CDR1 SEHNR, CDR2 FQNEAQ (reference sequence). V gave up 1 base and J gave up 2 bases, with 6 bases separating them. The CDR3 reads CASSLEGPYEQYF. The CDR3 DNA is TGTGCCAGCAGCTTAGAGGGGCCCTACGAGCAGTACTTC. The full variable domain, completed using reference TRBV7-9 and TRBJ2-7, is DTGVSQNPRHKITKRGQNVTFRCDPISEHNRLYWYRQTLGQGPEFLTYFQNEAQLEKSRLLSDRFSAERPKGSFSTLEIQRTEQGDSAMYLCASSLEGPYEQYFGPGTRLTVT.

This rearrangement joins TRBV5-4 to TRBJ2-5, with 8 bases aligning to TRBD2. The CDR3 loop spans 17 amino acids. The germline V gene encodes CDR1 SGHNT and CDR2 YYREEE (reference sequence). Trimming took 0 bases from V and 5 from J; bases not matched to a gene: 12. CDR3 coding DNA: TGTGCCAGCAGCTTGGAACCAGCGGGAGCCCTAAGGGAGACCCAGTACTTC. Amino acids: CASSLEPAGALRETQYF.